Below, 16 T cell receptor beta chains from the same sample are listed, as sequenced in a study of blood T cells in healthy people across ages. Alongside a J-beta primer mix, a sample-barcoded 5' primer served in a second PCR lasting about 7 to 11 cycles. Using its own MiXCR run on the 5' RACE reads, TCRdb lists one record per CDR3 protein. The sample comprises more than 1.4 million distinct CDR3 sequences, roughly 40% of which are singletons, and under 8% rests with the top ten. Sequenced sample: blood. The receptor source for this set is a woman aged 18-30 years in good health.

The V call is TRBV9, the J call TRBJ1-1, with D unresolved. The germline V and J ends were trimmed by 0 bases and 1 base, with 4 bases remaining between them. This CDR3 has 13 amino acids. Germline V lookup: CDR1 SGDLS, CDR2 YYNGEE. The CDR3 DNA sequence: TGTGCCAGCAGCGTAGATGAGAACACTGAAGCTTTCTTT. This translates into CASSVDENTEAFF. Variable domain in full (rest from reference TRBV9 and TRBJ1-1): DSGVTQTPKHLITATGQRVTLRCSPRSGDLSVYWYQQSLDQGLQFLIQYYNGEERAKGNILERFSAQQFPDLHSELNLSSLELGDSALYFCASSVDENTEAFFGQGTRLTVV.

The V call is TRBV4-1, the J call TRBJ2-7, with D hard to call. V was cut by 0 bases and J by 0 bases, with 9 bases left in between. The germline V gene encodes CDR1 MGHRA and CDR2 YSYEKL. There are 15 residues in the CDR3. The CDR3 spells CASSQDSVSSYEQYF. The CDR3, as DNA: TGCGCCAGCAGCCAAGACTCTGTTAGCTCCTACGAGCAGTACTTC.

J is TRBJ2-5 and V is TRBV7-9; D is undetermined. Looked up from germline, CDR1 is SEHNR and CDR2 is FQNEAQ (reference sequence). The V end was cut by 5 bases, the J end by 3 bases, with 13 bases between. CDR3 length: 14 residues. The CDR3 region is CASSLRNTEETQYF. The CDR3 DNA reads TGTGCCAGCAGCCTACGGAACACGGAAGAGACCCAGTACTTC. Variable domain in full (rest from reference TRBV7-9 and TRBJ2-5): DTGVSQNPRHKITKRGQNVTFRCDPISEHNRLYWYRQTLGQGPEFLTYFQNEAQLEKSRLLSDRFSAERPKGSFSTLEIQRTEQGDSAMYLCASSLRNTEETQYFGPGTRLLVL.

The V gene is TRBV12-3 or TRBV12-4, the J gene TRBJ1-2; D unresolved. The CDR3 spans 14 residues. V lost 6 bases, J lost 4 bases, and 15 bases lay in between. The CDR3 loop is CASRETTEIYGYTF. CDR3 DNA sequence: TGTGCCAGCAGAGAAACCACAGAAATCTATGGCTACACCTTC.

This clonotype was counted a few times. This chain uses TRBV10-3 with TRBJ1-1; 8 bases agree with TRBD1. The V gene's germline CDR1 is ENHRY and CDR2 SYGVKD. V was pared by 11 bases and J by 3 bases, with 11 bases of the junction left unmatched. The CDR3 is made up of 14 amino acids. CDR3: CAFGQGIGDTEAFF. CDR3 DNA sequence: TGTGCCTTCGGACAGGGAATTGGCGACACTGAAGCTTTCTTT.

V usage is TRBV27 and J usage is TRBJ1-6, with D perhaps TRBD1 (5 bases). Germline CDR1 and CDR2: MNHEY and SMNVEV (reference sequence). CDR3 length equals 12 residues. V lost 2 bases, J lost 12 bases, and 8 bases lay in between. This CDR3 is CASSLGAGPLHF. CDR3 DNA sequence: TGTGCCAGCAGTTTAGGGGCTGGACCCCTCCACTTT.

Here the CDR3 DNA reads TGTGCCAGCAGCTTCGAGACGAACACTGAAGCTTTCTTT. Amino acid sequence: CASSFETNTEAFF. The chain has TRBV7-9 and TRBJ1-1, with D unclear. From germline, CDR1 is SEHNR and CDR2 FQNEAQ (reference sequence). This CDR3 region has 13 residues. V was shortened by 3 bases and J by 1 base, with 6 bases between the two germline ends.

J is TRBJ1-1 and V is TRBV29-1; D remains unclear. CDR3 size: 13 residues. The germline V and J ends were trimmed by 7 bases and 7 bases, with 19 bases remaining between them. Germline assignment: CDR1 SQVTM and CDR2 ANQGSEA. The CDR3 bases are TGCAGCGAGACGACGGGATTCGGGAGTGAAGCTTTCTTT. It specifies CSETTGFGSEAFF.

The CDR3 DNA follows: TGTGCCAGCAGATTCCAGGGCGGGGGGGACGAAAAACTGTTTTTT. Protein: CASRFQGGGDEKLFF. The V call is TRBV7-2, the J call TRBJ1-4, with D possibly being TRBD1 (5 bases). V lost 6 bases to trimming and J lost 8 bases, with 19 bases between them. This CDR3 region has 15 residues. Germline V gene sequence: CDR1 SGHTA, CDR2 FQGNSA.

V usage is TRBV10-3 and J usage is TRBJ2-3; possibly TRBD1 for D (6 bases). The CDR3 has 14 amino acids. V gave up 8 bases and J gave up 1 base, with 13 bases separating them. Germline CDR1 is ENHRY and CDR2 is SYGVKD. CDR3 amino acids: CAIGGLRGTDTQYF. The CDR3 region has the DNA TGTGCCATCGGGGGCCTACGCGGCACAGATACGCAGTATTTT.

The chain joins TRBV5-1 to TRBJ2-1; TRBD2 agrees at 10 bases. With 5 bases clipped from V and 9 bases from J, the junction kept 14 bases outside the gene matches. This CDR3 region has 16 residues. The V gene's germline CDR1 is SGHRS and CDR2 YFSETQ. The CDR3, as DNA: TGCGCCAGCAGAGTGCTAGCGGGGGCTGGGGAACGTGAGCAGTTCTTC. Translated: CASRVLAGAGEREQFF.

The CDR3 sequence is CSARGRDTSYEQYF. DNA of the CDR3: TGCAGTGCTAGAGGACGCGACACCTCCTACGAGCAGTACTTC. The rearrangement joins TRBV20-1 to TRBJ2-7; D gene uncertain. CDR1 DFQATT and CDR2 SNEGSKA come from the germline V gene (reference sequence). The CDR3 sequence is 14 residues long. Trimming took 1 base from V and 0 from J, leaving 10 bases between them.

The CDR3 DNA reads as TGTGCCAGCAGTTACTCTGCTAGCGGCTCCTACAATGAGCAGTACTTC. This sequence encodes CASSYSASGSYNEQYF. V is TRBV6-5 and J is TRBJ2-7; 7 bases line up with TRBD2. Germline CDR1 reads MNHEY; CDR2 reads SVGAGI. CDR3 size: 16 residues. With 0 bases clipped from V and 7 bases from J, the junction kept 12 bases outside the gene matches.

The CDR3 region is CSAGGGSDSYTF. The CDR3 DNA follows: TGCAGTGCTGGAGGGGGATCGGATAGCTACACCTTC. J is TRBJ1-2 and V is TRBV20-1, with D perhaps matching TRBD1 (6 bases). CDR3 length equals 12 residues. CDR1 is DFQATT and CDR2 is SNEGSKA in the germline V gene (reference sequence). With 5 bases removed from V and 9 bases from J, the gap between germline ends came to 16 bases.

The chain is built from TRBV7-9 and TRBJ1-6; 7 positions match TRBD1. Per the germline V gene, CDR1 is SEHNR and CDR2 is FQNEAQ (reference sequence). Trimming cost V 1 base and J 6 bases; bases outside gene matches: 9. This CDR3 has 17 residues. The CDR3 reads CASSLGGQAASNSPLHF. CDR3 sequence (DNA): TGTGCCAGCAGCTTAGGTGGACAGGCGGCGAGTAATTCACCCCTCCACTTT.

The chain couples TRBV5-1 to TRBJ2-7; possible D gene TRBD1, 6 bases. The V and J ends lost 4 bases and 6 bases respectively, with 8 bases between them. The germline gives CDR1 SGHRS, CDR2 YFSETQ. The CDR3 consists of 11 residues. In DNA form, the CDR3 reads TGCGCCAGCAGCGACAGGTTCGAGCAGTACTTC. This translates into CASSDRFEQYF.